Listed below are T cell receptor beta chains from one sample, sequenced in a study of T cells in Graves' hyperthyroidism and ophthalmopathy. Each CDR3 protein gets one entry after TCRdb re-called the multiplex PCR reads with MiXCR. The sample holds fewer than 650,000 distinct CDR3 sequences, over 12% seen once. Source material: blood. The source is a woman between 18 and 29 years old with Graves' ophthalmopathy. The CDR3 runs from the conserved cysteine through the conserved F or W. D genes are given only for firm matches. For some rows the clone size is stated as once, few or many, or as a class when expanded; others skip it.

TRBJ1-2 TRBV6-5 NA NA CASSHPISGTRYGYTF TGTGCCAGCAGTCACCCAATTTCCGGGACTAGGTATGGCTACACCTTC
TRBJ1-4 TRBV5-1 NA NA CASRVQAATNEKLFF TGCGCCAGCAGAGTACAGGCTGCAACTAATGAAAAACTGTTTTTT
TRBJ2-2 TRBV5-5 few NA CASSLEGKNTGELFF TGTGCCAGCAGCTTGGAGGGCAAGAACACCGGGGAGCTGTTTTTT
TRBJ2-1 TRBV9 NA TRBD1 CASNPSGTAYNEQFF TGTGCCAGCAACCCGTCCGGGACAGCCTACAATGAGCAGTTCTTC
TRBJ2-1 TRBV2 many TRBD1 CATGQGLGFDEQFF TGTGCCACCGGACAGGGACTCGGCTTCGATGAGCAGTTCTTC
TRBJ2-3 TRBV12-3/TRBV12-4 few NA CASSPGLGLETDTQYF TGTGCCAGCAGCCCCGGGTTGGGACTTGAAACAGATACGCAGTATTTT
TRBJ2-5 TRBV5-1 many TRBD2 CASSLTGRWETQYF TGCGCCAGCAGCTTGACCGGGAGGTGGGAGACCCAGTACTTC
TRBJ2-7 TRBV20-1 many TRBD2 CSARDPSGAPYEQYF TGCAGTGCTAGAGATCCTAGCGGCGCACCCTACGAGCAGTACTTC
TRBJ2-7 TRBV14 NA NA CASSQVPGTEQYF TGTGCCAGCAGCCAAGTTCCAGGGACCGAGCAGTACTTC
TRBJ2-7 TRBV5-1 many NA CASSPTPANSYEQYF TGCGCCAGCAGTCCTACTCCAGCAAACTCCTACGAGCAGTACTTC
TRBJ1-2 TRBV4-1 few NA CASSQDVREGYGYTF TGCGCCAGCAGCCAAGATGTCAGGGAGGGTTACGGCTACACCTTC
TRBJ2-7 TRBV30 many TRBD1 CAWNRGSSYEQYF TGTGCCTGGAACAGGGGGAGCTCCTACGAGCAGTACTTC
TRBJ2-5 TRBV30 NA TRBD1 CAWAQGALGETQYF TGTGCCTGGGCTCAGGGGGCTCTTGGGGAGACCCAGTACTTC
TRBJ1-3 TRBV25-1 NA TRBD1 CASTTGVRNTIYF TGTGCCAGCACAACAGGGGTGAGAAACACCATATATTTT
TRBJ2-5 TRBV6-7 few TRBD2 CASETSGRGRETQYF TGTGCCAGCGAGACTAGCGGTAGGGGGAGGGAGACCCAGTACTTC
TRBJ2-7 TRBV25-1 many TRBD2 CASKETSEFNEQYF TGTGCCAGCAAAGAGACTAGCGAATTCAACGAGCAGTACTTC
TRBJ2-1 TRBV28 many TRBD2 CASSSPSGRAGNEQFF TGTGCCAGCAGTTCCCCGAGCGGGAGGGCCGGAAATGAGCAGTTCTTC
TRBJ2-1 TRBV5-1 few NA CASSLGAQRLSYNEQFF TGCGCCAGCAGCTTGGGGGCACAGAGACTCTCCTACAATGAGCAGTTCTTC
TRBJ1-1 TRBV30 many NA CAWSGSRRGSPEAFF TGTGCCTGGAGTGGCTCTCGTCGGGGGTCCCCCGAAGCTTTCTTT
TRBJ1-4 TRBV7-9 few TRBD1 CASSSSTGAGEKLFF TGTGCCAGCAGCTCCTCGACAGGGGCGGGGGAAAAACTGTTTTTT